This T cell receptor beta chain was captured by sequencing in a study of CD8 T cells in Susac syndrome. Sequencing of TCR beta was carried out in blood CD8+ and CD4+ T cells. The control participants were healthy donors, and these controls were matched with respect to both age and sex. FACS was used to enrich TEMRA cells, whereas the CD8+ and CD4+ T cells were obtained by negative isolation. Random hexamers were used to reverse transcribe an amount of about 0.5 to 1 ug RNA. The method of amplification for TCR beta CDR3 was immunoSEQ multiplex PCR, covering 54 Vbeta and 13 Jbeta. TCRdb analysed the immunoSEQ multiplex PCR reads with MiXCR anew, one entry per CDR3 protein. This repertoire shows tens of thousands of distinct CDR3 sequences, about 93% found once; its top ten account for 0.2% to 0.3%. This clonotype was found once. Germline values: CDR1 GTSNPN, CDR2 SVGIG (reference sequence). CDR3 size: 14 residues. With V trimmed by 5 bases and J by 5 bases, 7 bases remained unmatched.

The receptor was derived from a human donor in good health. The chain links TRBV30 to TRBJ1-4, with 8 nucleotides matching TRBD1. Sequencing used CD8+ T cells from PBMCs. The CDR3: CAWGGTGQNEKLFF. The DNA for the CDR3 is TGTGCCTGGGGGGGGACAGGCCAGAATGAAAAACTGTTTTTT.